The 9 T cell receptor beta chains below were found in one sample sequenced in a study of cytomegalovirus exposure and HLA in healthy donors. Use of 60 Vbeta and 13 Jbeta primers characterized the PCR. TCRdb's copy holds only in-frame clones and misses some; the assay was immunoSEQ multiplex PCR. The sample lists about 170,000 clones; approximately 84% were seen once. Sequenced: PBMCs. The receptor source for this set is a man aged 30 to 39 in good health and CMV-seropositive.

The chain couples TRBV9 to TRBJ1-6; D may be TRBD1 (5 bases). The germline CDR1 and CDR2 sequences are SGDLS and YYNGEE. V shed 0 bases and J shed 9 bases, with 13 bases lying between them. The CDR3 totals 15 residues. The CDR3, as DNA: TGTGCCAGCAGCGTAGACGGGCAGGGAGGTTCACCCCTCCACTTT. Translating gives CASSVDGQGGSPLHF.

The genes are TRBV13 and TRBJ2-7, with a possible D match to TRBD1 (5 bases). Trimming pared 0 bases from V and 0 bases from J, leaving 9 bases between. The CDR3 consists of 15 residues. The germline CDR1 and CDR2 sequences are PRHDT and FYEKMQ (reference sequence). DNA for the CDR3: TGTGCCAGCAGCTTAGGCAGGGCGAGCTCCTACGAGCAGTACGTC. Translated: CASSLGRASSYEQYV.

The CDR3 region is CASNDLWEGDPQAHEQFF. CDR3 bases: TGTGCCAGCAACGATCTTTGGGAGGGGGACCCCCAGGCCCATGAGCAGTTCTTC. The V gene is TRBV7-8, the J gene TRBJ2-1; D may be TRBD2 (7 bases). CDR1 SGHVS and CDR2 FQNEAQ come from the germline V gene. With 7 bases removed from V and 8 bases from J, the gap between germline ends came to 30 bases. CDR3 length equals 18 residues.

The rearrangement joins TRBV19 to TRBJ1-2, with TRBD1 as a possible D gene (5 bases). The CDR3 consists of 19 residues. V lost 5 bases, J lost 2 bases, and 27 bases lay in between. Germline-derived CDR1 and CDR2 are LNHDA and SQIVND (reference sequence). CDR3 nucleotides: TGTGCCAGTAGTCTATTCATCCCTCAACTATCGACAGAAAACTATGGCTACACCTTC. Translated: CASSLFIPQLSTENYGYTF. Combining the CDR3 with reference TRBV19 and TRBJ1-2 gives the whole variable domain DGGITQSPKYLFRKEGQNVTLSCEQNLNHDAMYWYRQDPGQGLRLIYYSQIVNDFQKGDIAEGYSVSREKKESFPLTVTSAQKNPTAFYLCASSLFIPQLSTENYGYTFGSGTRLTVV.

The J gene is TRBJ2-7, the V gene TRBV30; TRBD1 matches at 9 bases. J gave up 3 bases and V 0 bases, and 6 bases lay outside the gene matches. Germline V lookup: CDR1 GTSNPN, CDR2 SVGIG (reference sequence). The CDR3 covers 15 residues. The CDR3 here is CAWSVQGALFYEQYF. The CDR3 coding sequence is TGTGCCTGGAGTGTACAGGGGGCCTTATTCTACGAGCAGTACTTC.

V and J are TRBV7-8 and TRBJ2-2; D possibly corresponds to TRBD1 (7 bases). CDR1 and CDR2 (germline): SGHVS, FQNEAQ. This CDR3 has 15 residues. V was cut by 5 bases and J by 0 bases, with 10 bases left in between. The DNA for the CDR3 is TGTGCCAGCAGCCGCGGGACAGCGAACACCGGGGAGCTGTTTTTT. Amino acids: CASSRGTANTGELFF.

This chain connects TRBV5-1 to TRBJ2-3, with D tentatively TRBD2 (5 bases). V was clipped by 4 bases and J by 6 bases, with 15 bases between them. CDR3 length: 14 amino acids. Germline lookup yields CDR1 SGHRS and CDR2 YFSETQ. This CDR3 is CASSPDSSSDTQYF. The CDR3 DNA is TGCGCCAGCAGCCCCGATTCTAGCTCCGATACGCAGTATTTT.

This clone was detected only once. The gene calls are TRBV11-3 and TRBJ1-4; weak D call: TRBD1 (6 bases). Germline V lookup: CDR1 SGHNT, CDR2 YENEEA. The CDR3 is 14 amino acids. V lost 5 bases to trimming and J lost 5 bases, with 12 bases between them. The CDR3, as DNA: TGTGCCAGCAGCCTCGGACAGCGCAATGAAAAACTGTTTTTT. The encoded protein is CASSLGQRNEKLFF.

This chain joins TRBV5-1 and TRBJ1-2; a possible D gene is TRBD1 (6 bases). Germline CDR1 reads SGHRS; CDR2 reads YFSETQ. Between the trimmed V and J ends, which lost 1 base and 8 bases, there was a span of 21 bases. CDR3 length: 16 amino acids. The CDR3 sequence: CASSLRIGGAWRGYTF. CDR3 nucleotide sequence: TGCGCCAGCAGCTTGAGGATCGGGGGGGCATGGAGGGGCTACACCTTC.